The subject of this entry is one TCR beta chain. These data belong to a study of cytomegalovirus exposure and HLA in healthy donors. Sequenced by immunoSEQ multiplex PCR; TCRdb stores in-frame clones only, minus some. This sample carries about 280,000 clones, around 87% of them seen once, and the ten largest clones take approximately 0.94%. The germline CDR1 and CDR2 sequences are SGHKS and YYEKEE (reference sequence). The V segment lost 0 bases and the J segment 6 bases; nucleotides outside the gene matches: 1. This CDR3 spans 13 amino acids. The sequenced sample was PBMCs. This rearrangement joins TRBV5-5 to TRBJ1-1, with TRBD1 matching over 8 bases. This sequence originates from a woman aged 18-30 years in good health and CMV-seronegative. In nucleotides, the CDR3 is TGTGCCAGCAGCTTGGTACAGGGGGCTGAAGCTTTCTTT. As protein: CASSLVQGAEAFF.